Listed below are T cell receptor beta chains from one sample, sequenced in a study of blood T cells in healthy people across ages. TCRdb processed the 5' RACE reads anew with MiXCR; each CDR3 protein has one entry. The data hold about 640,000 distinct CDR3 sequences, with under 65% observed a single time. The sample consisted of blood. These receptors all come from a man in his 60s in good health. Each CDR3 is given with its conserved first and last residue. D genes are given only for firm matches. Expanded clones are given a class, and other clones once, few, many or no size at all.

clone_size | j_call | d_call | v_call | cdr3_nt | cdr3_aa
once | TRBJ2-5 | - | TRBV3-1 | TGTGCCAGCAGCCGAGACGTTGGGGGGCTAAGGGGTCAAGAGGCCCAGTACTTC | CASSRDVGGLRGQEAQYF
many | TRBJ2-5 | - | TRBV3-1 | TGTGCCAGCAGCCAAGGGGAGACCCAGTACTTC | CASSQGETQYF
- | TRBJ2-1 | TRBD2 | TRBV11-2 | TGTGCCAGCAGCTTAGACGGTCCTAGCGGCTCCTACAATGAGCAGTTCTTC | CASSLDGPSGSYNEQFF
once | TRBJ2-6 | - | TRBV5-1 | TGCGCCAGCAGCTTGACAGGGAAAACTGGGGCCAACGTCCTGACTTTC | CASSLTGKTGANVLTF
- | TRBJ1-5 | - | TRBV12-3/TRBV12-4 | TGTGCCAGCACCGGACAGCTTAATCAGCCCCAGCATTTT | CASTGQLNQPQHF
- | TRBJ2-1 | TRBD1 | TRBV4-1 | TGCGCCAGCAGCCAAGAACAGGGGGCTATTAAGCAGTTCTTC | CASSQEQGAIKQFF
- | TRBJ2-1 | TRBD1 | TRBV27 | TGTGCCAGCAGTTGGGACAGGTCCCAAGAGACCCAGTTCTTC | CASSWDRSQETQFF
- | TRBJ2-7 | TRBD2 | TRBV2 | TGTGCCGCCAGAGGGCTAGCGGGGGCCTACGAGCAGTACTTC | CAARGLAGAYEQYF
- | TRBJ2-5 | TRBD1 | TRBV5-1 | TGCGCCAGCTCACTCCATCGGGACAGGGGCTGGGAGACCCAGTACTTC | CASSLHRDRGWETQYF
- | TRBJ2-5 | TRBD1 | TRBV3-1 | TGTGCCAGCAGCCAAGGACAGGGGAGAGAGGAGACCCAGTACTTC | CASSQGQGREETQYF
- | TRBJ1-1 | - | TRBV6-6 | TGTGCCAGCAGTCGGGACACCTACACTGAAGCTTTCTTT | CASSRDTYTEAFF
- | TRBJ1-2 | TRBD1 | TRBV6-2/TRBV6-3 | TGTGCCAGCACCGCCGGACAGGCCTCGAGGGGCTACACCTTC | CASTAGQASRGYTF
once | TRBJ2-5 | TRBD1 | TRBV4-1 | TGCGCCAGCAGCCAAGGACAGGGCTGGGAGACCCAGTACTTC | CASSQGQGWETQYF
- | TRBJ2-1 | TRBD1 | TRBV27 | TGTGCCAGCAAGATGGGACAGCCTCCGGGTGAGCAGTTCTTC | CASKMGQPPGEQFF
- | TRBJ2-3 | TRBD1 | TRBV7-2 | TGTGCCAGCAGCCGTGCTGGACAGGGGATAGATACGCAGTATTTT | CASSRAGQGIDTQYF
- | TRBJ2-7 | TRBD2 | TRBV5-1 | TGCGCCAGCAGCTTCAACGGGGGGACCTTTTACGAGCAGTACTTC | CASSFNGGTFYEQYF
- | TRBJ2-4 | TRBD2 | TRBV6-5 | TGTGCCAGCAGTTACTCTGGGACTAGCGGAGTTCAGTACTTC | CASSYSGTSGVQYF
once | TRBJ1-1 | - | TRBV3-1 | TGTGCCAGCAGCCAAGGACAGGCCCGCAGGAACACTGAAGCTTTCTTT | CASSQGQARRNTEAFF
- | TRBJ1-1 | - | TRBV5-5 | TGTGCCAGCAGCTCCCTGCCCGGGAAGAACACTGAAGCTTTCTTT | CASSSLPGKNTEAFF
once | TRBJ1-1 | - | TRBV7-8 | TGTGCCAGCAGCCCACGGAACTTGAACACTGAAGCTTTCTTT | CASSPRNLNTEAFF
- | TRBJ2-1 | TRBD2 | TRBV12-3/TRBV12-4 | TGTGCCAGCAGGCGGACTAGCAGGGGTACAAATGAGCAGTTCTTC | CASRRTSRGTNEQFF